This T cell receptor beta chain stems from a study of T and B cells in COVID-19 patients. V shed 1 base and J 8 bases; nucleotides not matched to a gene: 8. Germline CDR1 and CDR2: SEHNR and FQNEAQ (reference sequence). The CDR3 has 16 amino acids. Multiplex PCR with BIOMED2 TRB-A/B primer pools amplified TRB rearrangements. In TCRdb, the multiplex PCR reads were re-called with MiXCR into one record per CDR3 protein. The repertoire has 9,000 to 13,000 distinct CDR3 sequences, over 30% of them found once; the top ten carry around an eighth. By its share, this clonotype is medium-sized. Each TRB amplification used about 250-550 ng of genomic DNA from blood.

The material sequenced was blood. The sequence was obtained from a human donor with active COVID-19. V is TRBV7-9 and J is TRBJ2-3; 11 bases agree with TRBD1. The chain's CDR3 is CASSLGRTGGMGTQYF. The DNA of the CDR3 is TGTGCCAGCAGCTTAGGGCGGACAGGGGGCATGGGTACGCAGTATTTT.